This T cell receptor beta chain was retrieved from a study of blood T cell repertoires in COVID-19. Sequenced by immunoSEQ multiplex PCR; TCRdb stores in-frame clones only, minus some. The sample contains 54,000 or so clones, under 90% of which appear only once. CDR1 GTSNPN and CDR2 SVGIG come from the germline V gene (reference sequence). Trimming shortened V by 0 bases and J by 4 bases, and 15 bases separated the two germline ends. This CDR3 has 15 residues. The rearrangement links TRBV30 to TRBJ1-1; D remains unclear. The receptor comes from an elderly man with COVID-19, enrolled during active disease. The specimen sequenced was peripheral blood. The DNA of the CDR3 is TGTGCCTGGAGTGTACTCCCGGCGGCGACCACTGAAGCTTTCTTT. Translated: CAWSVLPAATTEAFF.